Presented here are 27 T cell receptor beta chains from one specimen sequenced in a study of CD8+ T cells in alopecia areata. Isolated RNA was reverse transcribed into cDNA used as the sequencing template. Sequenced by immunoSEQ multiplex PCR; TCRdb stores in-frame clones only, minus some. The sample records some 100,000 clones, around two fifths being singletons. Sequencing used CD4+ T cells sorted from blood. The origin of the receptors is a human donor with alopecia areata.

This chain connects TRBV29-1 to TRBJ2-3, with unresolved D. Germline-derived CDR1 and CDR2 are SQVTM and ANQGSEA. This CDR3 spans 14 amino acids. V lost 7 bases to trimming and J lost 1 base, with 15 bases between them. The CDR3 region has the DNA TGCAGCGCCAACCCCTCCGACGGCACAGATACGCAGTATTTT. Translation gives CSANPSDGTDTQYF.

The rearrangement joins TRBV9 to TRBJ2-7, with D possibly matching TRBD2 (6 bases). Trimming took off 3 bases at V and 7 bases at J, with 17 bases between the two ends. The length of the CDR3 is 14 residues. The germline gives CDR1 SGDLS, CDR2 YYNGEE. The DNA of the CDR3 is TGTGCCAGCAGCGAGGGGCCGACCGCGGGGGAGCAGTACTTC. Protein: CASSEGPTAGEQYF.

The chain has TRBV4-3 and TRBJ2-5, with D perhaps TRBD1 or TRBD2 (5 bases each). Trimming removed 1 base at V and 7 bases at J, with 13 bases between. CDR3 size: 14 residues. Germline-derived CDR1 and CDR2 are LGHNA and YSLEER. In DNA form, the CDR3 reads TGCGCCAGCAGCCAAGTTCATGGGACCCCGACCCAGTACTTC. As protein: CASSQVHGTPTQYF.

This clone came up a few times. The genes are TRBV5-1 and TRBJ1-1; TRBD1 agrees at 9 bases. The CDR3 totals 13 residues. Per germline, CDR1 SGHRS and CDR2 YFSETQ. Losses at the gene ends were 5 bases for V and 4 bases for J; bases not matched to a gene: 3. The CDR3 DNA follows: TGCGCCAGCAGGGGGACAGGGCCCACTGAAGCTTTCTTT. This codes for CASRGTGPTEAFF.

This chain links TRBV29-1 with TRBJ2-3, with 9 bases fitting TRBD1. V lost 6 bases to trimming and J lost 5 bases; unmatched junction nucleotides: 6. Germline V gene sequence: CDR1 SQVTM, CDR2 ANQGSEA. The length of the CDR3 is 13 residues. CDR3 amino acids: CSVDRGKRDTQYF. CDR3 nucleotides: TGCAGCGTAGACAGGGGGAAAAGAGATACGCAGTATTTT.

The chain links TRBV29-1 to TRBJ2-7; 8 bases align to TRBD1. V trimming: 6 bases; J trimming: 2 bases; junction bases outside the gene matches: 9. The CDR3 spans 14 residues. Germline-derived CDR1 and CDR2 are SQVTM and ANQGSEA. For the CDR3, the DNA is TGCAGCGTCGAACTCCAGGGGGCGACCTACGAGCAGTACTTC. This encodes CSVELQGATYEQYF.

This clone has just a few counts. J is TRBJ1-1 and V is TRBV29-1; maybe TRBD1 (6 bases). Trimming pared 7 bases from V and 11 bases from J, leaving 26 bases between. CDR1 is SQVTM and CDR2 is ANQGSEA in the germline V gene. The CDR3 is made up of 14 amino acids. This chain's CDR3 is CSAYSTVGGGQAFF. In DNA, the CDR3 is TGCAGCGCCTACTCTACAGTAGGGGGGGGTCAGGCTTTCTTT. The entire variable domain, with the rest obtained from reference TRBV29-1 and TRBJ1-1, is as follows: SAVISQKPSRDICQRGTSLTIQCQVDSQVTMMFWYRQQPGQSLTLIATANQGSEATYESGFVIDKFPISRPNLTFSTLTVSNMSPEDSSIYLCSAYSTVGGGQAFFGQGTRLTVV.

The chain employs TRBV28 and TRBJ2-6; D is unresolved. CDR1 and CDR2 (germline): MDHEN, SYDVKM. The ends were cut back, 1 base at V and 4 bases at J, with 5 bases in the middle. This CDR3 is built from 14 residues. CDR3 region: CASSLLAGANVLTF. The CDR3, as DNA: TGTGCCAGCAGTTTATTGGCCGGGGCCAACGTCCTGACTTTC.

The CDR3 region is CASTMGLSYNEQFF. The DNA for the CDR3 is TGTGCCAGCACTATGGGACTATCCTACAATGAGCAGTTCTTC. The gene calls are TRBV11-3 and TRBJ2-1; 7 nucleotides align to TRBD2. The CDR3 is 14 amino acids. Losses at the gene ends were 7 bases for V and 1 base for J; bases not matched to a gene: 4. Germline CDR1 and CDR2: SGHNT and YENEEA.

This clone has more than one count but fewer than ten. The chain uses TRBV28 and TRBJ1-1; the D is unclear. The V end lost 5 bases, the J end lost 3 bases, and 4 bases lay between the germline ends. Looked up from germline, CDR1 is MDHEN and CDR2 is SYDVKM. CDR3 size: 11 residues. CDR3 coding DNA: TGTGCCAGCAGTACCTACACTGAAGCTTTCTTT. As protein: CASSTYTEAFF.

This clone was seen more than once but under ten times. V gene TRBV14 combines with J gene TRBJ1-1; D remains unclear. This CDR3 spans 13 amino acids. The V and J ends lost 0 bases and 10 bases respectively, with 12 bases between them. CDR1 is SGHDN and CDR2 is FVKESK in the germline V gene. The CDR3 DNA reads TGTGCCAGCAGCCAAGAATTACAGCTTCCAGCTTTCTTT. It codes for CASSQELQLPAFF.

This clone was picked up a small number of times. The chain recombines TRBV29-1 with TRBJ2-2, with D uncertain. Germline CDR1 SQVTM, CDR2 ANQGSEA. This CDR3 has 11 residues. The V and J ends lost 4 bases and 8 bases respectively, with 8 bases between them. CDR3 sequence reads: CSVGGPGELFF. For the CDR3, the DNA is TGCAGCGTTGGTGGGCCAGGGGAGCTGTTTTTT.

The V and J genes are TRBV6-6 and TRBJ1-6, with D hard to call. This CDR3 region has 14 residues. The V gene's germline CDR1 is MNHNY and CDR2 SVGAGI (reference sequence). The V end lost 2 bases, the J end lost 6 bases, and 8 bases lay between the germline ends. This CDR3 reads CASSYDGLNSPLHF. The CDR3 DNA sequence: TGTGCCAGCAGTTACGACGGTCTTAATTCACCCCTCCACTTT.

This clone was counted a few times. This chain connects TRBV28 to TRBJ1-5; D may be TRBD1 (5 bases). Germline V lookup: CDR1 MDHEN, CDR2 SYDVKM. Trimming pared 6 bases from V and 12 bases from J, leaving 24 bases between. The CDR3 contains 15 residues. The CDR3 nucleotides read TGTGCCAGCAGGAAATCCGGGACTCCGCTAATACACCAGCATTTT. Protein: CASRKSGTPLIHQHF.

This chain joins TRBV29-1 and TRBJ1-1, with D unresolved. V was cut by 6 bases and J by 3 bases, with 11 bases left in between. This CDR3 is built from 12 residues. Germline CDR1 and CDR2: SQVTM and ANQGSEA. The CDR3 DNA reads TGCAGCGTCCAAGTTGGGGACACTGAAGCTTTCTTT. Amino acids: CSVQVGDTEAFF.

The chain recombines TRBV9 with TRBJ2-7; possible D gene TRBD2, 6 bases. CDR3 length: 14 amino acids. CDR1 is SGDLS and CDR2 is YYNGEE in the germline V gene. V lost 1 base and J 5 bases, leaving 13 bases between the germline ends. CDR3 sequence reads: CASSVSGRRDEQYF. The CDR3 nucleotides are TGTGCCAGCAGCGTATCAGGGCGGAGGGACGAGCAGTACTTC. The full variable domain, completed using reference TRBV9 and TRBJ2-7, is DSGVTQTPKHLITATGQRVTLRCSPRSGDLSVYWYQQSLDQGLQFLIQYYNGEERAKGNILERFSAQQFPDLHSELNLSSLELGDSALYFCASSVSGRRDEQYFGPGTRLTVT.

This chain uses TRBV11-3 with TRBJ1-4, with D unresolved. Germline CDR1 reads SGHNT; CDR2 reads YENEEA. This CDR3 is 15 amino acids long. Trimming cost V 2 bases and J 0 bases, with 7 bases left between them. The CDR3 is CASSLSTATNEKLFF. CDR3 DNA: TGTGCCAGCAGCTTATCCACTGCAACTAATGAAAAACTGTTTTTT.

This clone was seen more than once but under ten times. The chain recombines TRBV30 with TRBJ1-1, with D possibly matching TRBD1 (6 bases). The CDR3 is 12 residues long. V lost 0 bases and J lost 7, with 9 bases in between. The V gene's germline CDR1 is GTSNPN and CDR2 SVGIG (reference sequence). CDR3 DNA sequence: TGTGCCTGGAGTGTCACAGGGTATGAAGCTTTCTTT. Translated: CAWSVTGYEAFF.

V gene TRBV28 combines with J gene TRBJ2-4; D might be TRBD2 (6 bases). Germline CDR1 MDHEN, CDR2 SYDVKM. The CDR3 spans 19 residues. Deletions cut 3 bases from V and 3 bases from J, with 24 bases between. The CDR3 sequence: CASSFHWTYLWGDKNIQYF. The CDR3, as DNA: TGTGCCAGCAGTTTCCATTGGACATACCTTTGGGGGGACAAAAACATTCAGTACTTC.

The rearrangement links TRBV5-1 to TRBJ2-2; no definite D call. The germline V and J ends were trimmed by 1 base and 7 bases, with 2 bases remaining between them. The CDR3 has 11 amino acids. Germline-derived CDR1 and CDR2 are SGHRS and YFSETQ. DNA of the CDR3: TGCGCCAGCAGCTTGCTCGGGGAGCTGTTTTTT. Its translation is CASSLLGELFF.

This chain joins TRBV2 and TRBJ2-3; TRBD2 is a possible D gene (5 bases). Germline assignment: CDR1 SNHLY and CDR2 FYNNEI. The V end was cut by 9 bases, the J end by 2 bases, with 18 bases between. The CDR3 has 15 amino acids. CDR3 DNA sequence: TGTGCCAGTAGCATGCCACGCGGGCCCACAGATACGCAGTATTTT. This encodes CASSMPRGPTDTQYF.

This clone was detected only a few times. The V gene is TRBV7-2, the J gene TRBJ2-1; 8 positions match TRBD1. The CDR3 loop spans 16 amino acids. The germline gives CDR1 SGHTA, CDR2 FQGNSA. V lost 5 bases to trimming and J lost 5 bases; unmatched junction nucleotides: 11. Here the CDR3 reads CASSRNGQGADNEQFF. For the CDR3, the DNA is TGTGCCAGCAGCCGAAATGGGCAGGGGGCAGACAATGAGCAGTTCTTC.

The rearrangement joins TRBV6-4 to TRBJ2-5; 13 nucleotides match TRBD2. Germline trimming cut 5 bases from V and 5 bases from J; bases unmatched to any gene: 5. Looked up from germline, CDR1 is MRHNA and CDR2 is SNTAGT. The CDR3 runs to 15 residues. The CDR3 sequence: CASSRTSGRAETQYF. As DNA, the CDR3 is TGTGCCAGCAGTCGGACTAGCGGGAGAGCGGAGACCCAGTACTTC.

For the CDR3, the DNA is TGCAGCGTTGAAGAATGGGGGACAGGGGCGAACACTGAAGCTTTCTTT. Residues: CSVEEWGTGANTEAFF. The V call is TRBV29-1, the J call TRBJ1-1; 10 nucleotides match TRBD1. The length of the CDR3 is 16 residues. Trimming removed 0 bases from V and 1 base from J; junction bases left unmatched: 5. CDR1 is SQVTM, CDR2 ANQGSEA, per germline. The variable domain in full, with the rest retrieved from reference TRBV29-1 and TRBJ1-1, is SAVISQKPSRDICQRGTSLTIQCQVDSQVTMMFWYRQQPGQSLTLIATANQGSEATYESGFVIDKFPISRPNLTFSTLTVSNMSPEDSSIYLCSVEEWGTGANTEAFFGQGTRLTVV.

The chain is built from TRBV29-1 and TRBJ1-3, with D unresolved. The CDR3 consists of 15 residues. V lost 8 bases and J 0 bases, leaving 17 bases between the germline ends. Germline assignment: CDR1 SQVTM and CDR2 ANQGSEA. The CDR3 DNA sequence: TGCAGCCCTAAATGTCGGCTGAGCTCTGGAAACACCATATATTTT. It encodes CSPKCRLSSGNTIYF.

The chain combines TRBV7-2 with TRBJ2-1, with D possibly TRBD2 on 6 matching bases. The V gene lost 5 bases and the J gene lost 8 bases, with 19 bases spanning the gap. Germline V lookup: CDR1 SGHTA, CDR2 FQGNSA. The CDR3 runs 15 residues. The chain's CDR3 is CASSLTTSSWDEQFF. In nucleotides, the CDR3 is TGTGCCAGCAGCCTGACGACTAGTTCCTGGGATGAGCAGTTCTTC.

The chain combines TRBV29-1 with TRBJ1-5; D is unclear. Germline-derived CDR1 and CDR2 are SQVTM and ANQGSEA. CDR3 length equals 15 residues. V was pared by 6 bases and J by 0 bases, with 15 bases between. CDR3 in amino acids: CSVSMGTVSNQPQHF. For the CDR3, the DNA is TGCAGCGTCTCCATGGGTACAGTTAGCAATCAGCCCCAGCATTTT.